This entry features one T cell receptor beta chain sequence. The table came from immunoSEQ multiplex PCR; TCRdb's copy has only in-frame clones and leaves some out. The profile shows roughly 2.4 million clones, roughly 95% of them singletons. There were only Caucasian adults among the donors, and all lived in Nashville, Tennessee. This entry belongs to a study of shared clonotypes between healthy human individuals. This CDR3 comprises 11 residues. Germline CDR1 SGHRS, CDR2 YFSETQ. V was trimmed by 0 bases and J by 10 bases, leaving 6 bases between them. The origin of this receptor is a man aged 18 to 29 in good health. Sample: naive CD4+ T cells sorted from blood. Documented subset: CD45RA+ positively selected. V is TRBV5-1 and J is TRBJ2-3; D gene ambiguous. This chain's CDR3 is CASSLAAAQYF. The CDR3 region has the DNA TGCGCCAGCAGCTTGGCTGCGGCGCAGTATTTT.